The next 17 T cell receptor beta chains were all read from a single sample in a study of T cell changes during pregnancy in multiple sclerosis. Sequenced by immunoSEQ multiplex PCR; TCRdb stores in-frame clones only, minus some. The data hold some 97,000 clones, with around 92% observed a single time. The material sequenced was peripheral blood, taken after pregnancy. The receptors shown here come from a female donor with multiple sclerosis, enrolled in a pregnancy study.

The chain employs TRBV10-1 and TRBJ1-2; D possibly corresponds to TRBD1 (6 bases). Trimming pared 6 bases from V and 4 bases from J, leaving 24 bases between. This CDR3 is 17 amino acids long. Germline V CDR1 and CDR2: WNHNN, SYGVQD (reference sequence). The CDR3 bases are TGCGCCAGCAGCGAGGACTTCCGGGACAAGGGGCTCTATGGCTACACCTTC. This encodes CASSEDFRDKGLYGYTF.

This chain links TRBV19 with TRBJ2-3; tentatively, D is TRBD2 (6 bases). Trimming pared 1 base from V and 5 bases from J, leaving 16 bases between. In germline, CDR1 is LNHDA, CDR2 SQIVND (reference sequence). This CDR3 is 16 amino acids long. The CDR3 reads CASSIVWGESGDTQYF. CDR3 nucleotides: TGTGCCAGTAGTATAGTCTGGGGGGAGTCCGGAGATACGCAGTATTTT.

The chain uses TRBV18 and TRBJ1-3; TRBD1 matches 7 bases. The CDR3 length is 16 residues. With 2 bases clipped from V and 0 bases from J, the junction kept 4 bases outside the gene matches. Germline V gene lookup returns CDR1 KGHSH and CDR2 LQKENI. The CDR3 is CASSPNRGSSGNTIYF. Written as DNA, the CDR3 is TGTGCCAGCTCACCAAACAGGGGAAGCTCTGGAAACACCATATATTTT.

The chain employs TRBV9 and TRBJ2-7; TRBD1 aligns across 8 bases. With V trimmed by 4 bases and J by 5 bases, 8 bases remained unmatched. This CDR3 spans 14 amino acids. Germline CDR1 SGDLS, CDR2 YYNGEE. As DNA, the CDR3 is TGTGCCAGCAGCCAGGACAGGGCCTGGAACGAGCAGTACTTC. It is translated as CASSQDRAWNEQYF.

CDR3 DNA sequence: TGTGCCAGCAGTTCATATGGACTAGTTGTGGATACGCAGTATTTT. Residues: CASSSYGLVVDTQYF. The V call is TRBV6-5, the J call TRBJ2-3, with 7 bases that match TRBD2. The CDR3 totals 15 residues. Germline values: CDR1 MNHEY, CDR2 SVGAGI. V was clipped by 4 bases and J by 6 bases; unmatched bases: 10.

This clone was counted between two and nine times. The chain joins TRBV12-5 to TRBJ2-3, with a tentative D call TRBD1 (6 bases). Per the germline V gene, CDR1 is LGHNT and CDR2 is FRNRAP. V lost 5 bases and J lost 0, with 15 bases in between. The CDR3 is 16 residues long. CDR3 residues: CASGPADSASTDTQYF. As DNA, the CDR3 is TGTGCTAGTGGTCCTGCGGACAGCGCTAGCACAGATACGCAGTATTTT.

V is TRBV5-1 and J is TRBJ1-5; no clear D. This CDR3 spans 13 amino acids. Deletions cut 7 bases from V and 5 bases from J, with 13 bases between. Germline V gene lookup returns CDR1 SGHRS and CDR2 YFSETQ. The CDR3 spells CASRTDRDQPQHF. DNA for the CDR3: TGCGCCAGCCGTACTGATCGTGATCAGCCCCAGCATTTT.

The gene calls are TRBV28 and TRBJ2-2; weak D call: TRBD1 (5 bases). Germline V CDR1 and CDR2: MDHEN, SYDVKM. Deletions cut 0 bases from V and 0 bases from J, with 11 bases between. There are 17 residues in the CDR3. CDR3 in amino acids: CASSLWAAQANTGELFF. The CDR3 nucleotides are TGTGCCAGCAGTTTATGGGCAGCACAGGCGAACACCGGGGAGCTGTTTTTT.

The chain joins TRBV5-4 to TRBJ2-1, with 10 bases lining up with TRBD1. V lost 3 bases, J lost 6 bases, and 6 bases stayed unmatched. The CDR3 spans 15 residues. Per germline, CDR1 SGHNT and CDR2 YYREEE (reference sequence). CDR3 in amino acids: CASSSPGQGTNEQFF. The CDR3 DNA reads TGTGCCAGCAGCTCACCGGGACAGGGGACCAATGAGCAGTTCTTC.

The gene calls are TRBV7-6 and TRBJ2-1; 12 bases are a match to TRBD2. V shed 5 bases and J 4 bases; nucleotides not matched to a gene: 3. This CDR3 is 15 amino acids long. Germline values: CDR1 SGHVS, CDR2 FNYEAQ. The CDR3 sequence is CASSQTSGRYNEQFF. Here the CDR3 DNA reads TGTGCCAGCAGCCAAACTAGCGGGAGGTACAATGAGCAGTTCTTC.

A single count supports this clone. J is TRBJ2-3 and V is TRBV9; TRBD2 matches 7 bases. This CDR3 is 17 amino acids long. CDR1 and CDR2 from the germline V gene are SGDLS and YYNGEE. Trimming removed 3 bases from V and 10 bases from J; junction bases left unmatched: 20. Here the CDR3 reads CASSAPLRQGLNNPQYF. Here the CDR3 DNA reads TGTGCCAGCAGCGCCCCATTGAGGCAGGGACTAAACAATCCGCAGTATTTT. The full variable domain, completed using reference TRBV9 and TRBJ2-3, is DSGVTQTPKHLITATGQRVTLRCSPRSGDLSVYWYQQSLDQGLQFLIQYYNGEERAKGNILERFSAQQFPDLHSELNLSSLELGDSALYFCASSAPLRQGLNNPQYFGPGTRLTVL.

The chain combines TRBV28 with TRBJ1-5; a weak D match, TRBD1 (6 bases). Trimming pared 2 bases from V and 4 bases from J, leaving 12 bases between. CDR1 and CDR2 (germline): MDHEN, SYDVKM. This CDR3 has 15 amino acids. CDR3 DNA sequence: TGTGCCAGCAGTTTACGGCAGGGGATGAATCAGCCCCAGCATTTT. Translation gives CASSLRQGMNQPQHF.

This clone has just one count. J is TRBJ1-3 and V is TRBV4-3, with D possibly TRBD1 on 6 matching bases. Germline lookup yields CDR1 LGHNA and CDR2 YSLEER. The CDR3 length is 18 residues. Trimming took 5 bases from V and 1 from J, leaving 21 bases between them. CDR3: CASSSQAGGASSGNTIYF. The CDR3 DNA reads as TGCGCCAGCAGCTCCCAAGCCGGGGGGGCAAGTTCTGGAAACACCATATATTTT.

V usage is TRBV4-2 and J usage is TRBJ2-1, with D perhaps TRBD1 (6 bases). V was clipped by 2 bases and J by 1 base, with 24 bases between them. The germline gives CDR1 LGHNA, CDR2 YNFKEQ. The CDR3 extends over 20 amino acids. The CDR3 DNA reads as TGTGCCAGCAGCCAAATTCGGGGAGAGAGGGGGTCTCATTCCTACAATGAGCAGTTCTTC. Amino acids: CASSQIRGERGSHSYNEQFF.

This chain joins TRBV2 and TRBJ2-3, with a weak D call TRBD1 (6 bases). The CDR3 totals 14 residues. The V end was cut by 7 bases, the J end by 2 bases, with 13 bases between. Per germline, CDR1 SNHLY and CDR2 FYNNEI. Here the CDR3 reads CASTAGTYTDTQYF. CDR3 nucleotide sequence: TGTGCCAGCACCGCAGGGACATACACAGATACGCAGTATTTT.

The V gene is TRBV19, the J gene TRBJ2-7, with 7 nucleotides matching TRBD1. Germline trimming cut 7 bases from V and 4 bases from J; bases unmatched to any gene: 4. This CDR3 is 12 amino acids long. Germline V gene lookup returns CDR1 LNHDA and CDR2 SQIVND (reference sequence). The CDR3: CASTDREYEQYF. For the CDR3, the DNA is TGTGCCAGTACCGACAGGGAGTACGAGCAGTACTTC.

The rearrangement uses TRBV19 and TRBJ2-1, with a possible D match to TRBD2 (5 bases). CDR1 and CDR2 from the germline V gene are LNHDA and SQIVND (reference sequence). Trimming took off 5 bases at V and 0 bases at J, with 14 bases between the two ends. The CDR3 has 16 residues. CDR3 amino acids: CASSLVRGSSYNEQFF. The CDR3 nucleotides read TGTGCCAGTAGTTTGGTTCGAGGGAGCTCCTACAATGAGCAGTTCTTC.